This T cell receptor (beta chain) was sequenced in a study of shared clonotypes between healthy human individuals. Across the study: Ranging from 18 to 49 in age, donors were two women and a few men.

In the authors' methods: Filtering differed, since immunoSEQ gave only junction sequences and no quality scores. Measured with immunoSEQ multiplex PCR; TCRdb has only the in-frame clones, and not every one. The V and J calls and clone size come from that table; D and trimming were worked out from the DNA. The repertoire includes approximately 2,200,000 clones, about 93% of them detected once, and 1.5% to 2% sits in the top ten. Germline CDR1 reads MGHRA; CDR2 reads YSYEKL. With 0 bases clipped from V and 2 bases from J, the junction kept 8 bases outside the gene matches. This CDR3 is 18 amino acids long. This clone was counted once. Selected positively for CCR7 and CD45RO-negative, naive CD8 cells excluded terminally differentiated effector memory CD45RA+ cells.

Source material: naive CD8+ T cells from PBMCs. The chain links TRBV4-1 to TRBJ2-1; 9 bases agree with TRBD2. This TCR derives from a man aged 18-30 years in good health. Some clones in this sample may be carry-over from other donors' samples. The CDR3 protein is CASSQDPSPSGAYNEQFF. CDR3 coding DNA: TGCGCCAGCAGCCAAGACCCCAGCCCTAGCGGGGCCTACAATGAGCAGTTCTTC.